The 31 T cell receptor beta chains reported below all come from one sample, sequenced in a study of long-term antiretroviral therapy in people with HIV. Runs used v3.0 of the immunoSEQ assay and were done at survey level. Profiled with immunoSEQ multiplex PCR; TCRdb holds only in-frame clones, not every one. The table lists 25,000 to 35,000 clones, 86% of them singletons. The starting material was unsorted PBMCs, obtained 0.8 years after starting antiretroviral therapy. The receptors originated from a woman younger than 45 with HIV.

This rearrangement joins TRBV11-2 to TRBJ2-1; D is perhaps TRBD1 or TRBD2 (5 bases each). Deletions cut 5 bases from V and 7 bases from J, with 21 bases between. The CDR3 runs to 16 residues. CDR1 and CDR2 (germline): SGHAT, FQNNGV. The CDR3 nucleotides read TGTGCCAGCAGCCTCGAAATTACCGGGACCTCGAATGAGCAGTTCTTC. This translates into CASSLEITGTSNEQFF.

This clone occurred once. The CDR3 sequence: CASSEGLENEQFF. The CDR3 coding sequence is TGTGCCAGCAGTGAGGGACTAGAAAATGAGCAGTTCTTC. The rearrangement links TRBV2 to TRBJ2-1; TRBD2 agrees at 8 bases. V was pared by 3 bases and J by 7 bases, with 2 bases of the junction left unmatched. There are 13 residues in the CDR3. The V gene's germline CDR1 is SNHLY and CDR2 FYNNEI.

V usage is TRBV5-8 and J usage is TRBJ1-3; D unresolved. Germline V lookup: CDR1 SGHTS, CDR2 YDEGEE. The V end lost 1 base, the J end lost 0 bases, and 8 bases lay between the germline ends. The CDR3 runs to 15 residues. The CDR3 region is CASSLLILSGNTIYF. The CDR3 DNA reads as TGTGCCAGCAGCTTGCTTATCCTCTCTGGAAACACCATATATTTT.

The chain couples TRBV29-1 to TRBJ1-3; no definite D call. Trimming removed 3 bases from V and 8 bases from J, with 14 bases in between. CDR3 length equals 13 residues. Germline CDR1 reads SQVTM; CDR2 reads ANQGSEA. The CDR3 DNA is TGCAGCGTTGAGTCCGGGCCTCGGGACACCATATATTTT. This gives the protein CSVESGPRDTIYF.

This rearrangement joins TRBV27 to TRBJ1-5, with unresolved D. This CDR3 is built from 15 residues. The V gene's germline CDR1 is MNHEY and CDR2 SMNVEV (reference sequence). Trimming stripped 3 bases from V and 0 bases from J, with 9 bases between. The CDR3 DNA reads TGTGCCAGCAGTTTGGGGTTTTCTAGCAATCAGCCCCAGCATTTT. Its translation: CASSLGFSSNQPQHF.

The chain has TRBV7-9 and TRBJ2-1; 7 nucleotides agree with TRBD2. The CDR3 has 13 amino acids. V gave up 5 bases and J gave up 9 bases; unmatched junction bases: 7. CDR1 is SEHNR, CDR2 FQNEAQ, per germline (reference sequence). CDR3 amino acids: CASSQLAGSEQFF. CDR3 DNA: TGTGCCAGCAGCCAATTAGCGGGCAGTGAGCAGTTCTTC.

The chain combines TRBV27 with TRBJ1-3; a weak D match, TRBD1 (5 bases). The V end was cut by 5 bases, the J end by 6 bases, with 14 bases between. Germline CDR1 MNHEY, CDR2 SMNVEV (reference sequence). CDR3 size: 14 residues. The CDR3 DNA reads TGTGCCAGCAGTCCGGGACTGCTGGAAAACACCATATATTTT. Protein: CASSPGLLENTIYF.

J is TRBJ1-6 and V is TRBV7-9; D may be TRBD1 (5 bases). Trimming left V 4 bases short and J 9 bases short, with 16 bases between. The CDR3 is 15 amino acids. In germline, CDR1 is SEHNR, CDR2 FQNEAQ (reference sequence). This CDR3 reads CASSSDGGLGSPLHF. CDR3 in DNA: TGTGCCAGCAGCTCTGACGGGGGGTTGGGTTCACCCCTCCACTTT.

This chain uses TRBV6-1 with TRBJ1-3, with 9 bases aligning to TRBD1. Germline CDR1 is MNHNS and CDR2 is SASEGT. The V segment lost 7 bases and the J segment 2 bases; nucleotides outside the gene matches: 3. The CDR3 contains 14 residues. The CDR3 loop is CASKTGGPGNTIYF. DNA of the CDR3: TGTGCCAGCAAGACAGGGGGGCCTGGAAACACCATATATTTT.

V and J are TRBV10-3 and TRBJ2-1; D is possibly TRBD2 (6 bases). Germline-derived CDR1 and CDR2 are ENHRY and SYGVKD. CDR3 length equals 14 residues. With 4 bases removed from V and 5 bases from J, the gap between germline ends came to 12 bases. CDR3 sequence reads: CAISGGARNNEQFF. The DNA of the CDR3 is TGTGCCATCAGTGGCGGGGCGCGGAACAATGAGCAGTTCTTC.

The rearrangement links TRBV9 to TRBJ1-3, with D perhaps TRBD1 (6 bases). V lost 3 bases, J lost 3 bases, and 13 bases lay in between. Germline V gives CDR1 SGDLS, CDR2 YYNGEE. The CDR3 covers 15 residues. DNA of the CDR3: TGTGCCAGCAGCGCCAGGGGTGATGGTGGAAACACCATATATTTT. This sequence encodes CASSARGDGGNTIYF.

The CDR3 loop reads CASSIQQNTEAFF. In DNA form, the CDR3 reads TGTGCCAGTAGTATCCAGCAGAACACTGAAGCTTTCTTT. The chain has TRBV19 and TRBJ1-1, with D uncertain. Per the germline V gene, CDR1 is LNHDA and CDR2 is SQIVND (reference sequence). The length of the CDR3 is 13 residues. The ends were cut back, 3 bases at V and 1 base at J, with 6 bases in the middle.

In this sample, this clone turned up a few times. This sequence joins TRBV9 and TRBJ1-2; the D is unclear. Trimming removed 0 bases from V and 8 bases from J, with 14 bases in between. CDR3 length equals 14 residues. Germline V gives CDR1 SGDLS, CDR2 YYNGEE. In DNA, the CDR3 is TGTGCCAGCAGCGTAGGTACTTGGGAGTACGGCTACACCTTC. It encodes CASSVGTWEYGYTF.

The rearrangement uses TRBV30 and TRBJ1-1; D ambiguous. V lost 4 bases, J lost 3 bases, and 15 bases lay in between. CDR1 is GTSNPN, CDR2 SVGIG, per germline (reference sequence). The length of the CDR3 is 14 residues. DNA of the CDR3: TGTGCCTGGAAGGAGTGGGCAGACTACACTGAAGCTTTCTTT. Translating it yields CAWKEWADYTEAFF.

This clone was detected only once. The gene calls are TRBV20-1 and TRBJ1-4, with D unresolved. The germline CDR1 and CDR2 sequences are DFQATT and SNEGSKA (reference sequence). V shed 6 bases and J shed 10 bases, with 12 bases lying between them. This CDR3 has 11 residues. Here the CDR3 DNA reads TGCAGTGCCCCCCTCTCGGGAAAACTGTTTTTT. This codes for CSAPLSGKLFF.

Here the CDR3 reads CASSIGQVNQPQHF. As DNA, the CDR3 is TGTGCCAGTAGTATAGGACAGGTGAATCAGCCCCAGCATTTT. The rearrangement links TRBV19 to TRBJ1-5, with D perhaps TRBD1 (6 bases). The germline CDR1 and CDR2 sequences are LNHDA and SQIVND (reference sequence). The CDR3 extends over 14 amino acids. The V end lost 1 base, the J end lost 4 bases, and 8 bases lay between the germline ends.

The V gene is TRBV27, the J gene TRBJ2-7; D tentatively reads TRBD1 or TRBD2 (7 bases each). Trimming left V 1 base short and J 6 bases short, with 19 bases between. CDR1 and CDR2 (germline): MNHEY, SMNVEV (reference sequence). The CDR3 loop spans 16 amino acids. The chain's CDR3 is CASSLYYRAGGAEQYV. DNA of the CDR3: TGTGCCAGCAGTTTATACTACAGGGCAGGGGGGGCCGAGCAGTACGTC.

This clone came up a few times. The CDR3 nucleotides are TGTGCCAGCAGTGCCGATAGCAATCAGCCCCAGCATTTT. Its translation is CASSADSNQPQHF. The genes are TRBV6-1 and TRBJ1-5, with D uncertain. This CDR3 spans 13 amino acids. Trimming stripped 4 bases from V and 0 bases from J, with 4 bases between. Germline CDR1 reads MNHNS; CDR2 reads SASEGT.

The rearrangement links TRBV19 to TRBJ2-3; 7 bases map to TRBD1. Germline V gene sequence: CDR1 LNHDA, CDR2 SQIVND (reference sequence). After removal of 4 bases from V and 7 bases from J, the junction contained 5 bases not matched to a gene. The CDR3 length is 13 residues. The CDR3 protein is CASSTTGSNTQYF. The DNA for the CDR3 is TGTGCCAGTAGTACGACAGGGTCGAATACGCAGTATTTT.

The genes are TRBV18 and TRBJ2-3; 9 bases map to TRBD2. Germline V gene lookup returns CDR1 KGHSH and CDR2 LQKENI. V lost 2 bases to trimming and J lost 0 bases; unmatched junction nucleotides: 9. The CDR3 extends over 18 amino acids. CDR3 loop: CASSPRTSEYTSTDTQYF. Here the CDR3 DNA reads TGTGCCAGCTCACCAAGGACTAGCGAATACACTAGCACAGATACGCAGTATTTT.

This clone was detected only a few times. The chain couples TRBV7-9 to TRBJ1-5, with D hard to call. The CDR3 spans 17 residues. Germline V gives CDR1 SEHNR, CDR2 FQNEAQ (reference sequence). The V gene lost 1 base and the J gene lost 5 bases, with 18 bases spanning the gap. The CDR3 loop is CASSLVRIRGPDQPQHF. The CDR3 DNA reads TGTGCCAGCAGCTTAGTTAGGATAAGAGGCCCGGATCAGCCCCAGCATTTT.

The rearrangement links TRBV2 to TRBJ2-7; D perhaps matches TRBD2 (6 bases). Per the germline V gene, CDR1 is SNHLY and CDR2 is FYNNEI. Between the trimmed V and J ends, which lost 7 bases and 7 bases, there was a span of 17 bases. CDR3 length equals 13 residues. The CDR3 sequence is CASISGTLGEQYF. The CDR3 DNA reads TGTGCCAGCATCTCCGGGACTTTGGGAGAGCAGTACTTC.

The genes are TRBV11-2 and TRBJ1-1; 9 positions agree with TRBD1. With V trimmed by 11 bases and J by 5 bases, 9 bases remained unmatched. The CDR3 loop spans 13 amino acids. Germline V gives CDR1 SGHAT, CDR2 FQNNGV. The chain's CDR3 is CAVSTGGLTEAFF. Here the CDR3 DNA reads TGTGCCGTCTCGACAGGGGGACTTACTGAAGCTTTCTTT. Supplemented by reference TRBV11-2 and TRBJ1-1, the full variable domain reads EAGVAQSPRYKIIEKRQSVAFWCNPISGHATLYWYQQILGQGPKLLIQFQNNGVVDDSQLPKDRFSAERLKGVDSTLKIQPAKLEDSAVYLCAVSTGGLTEAFFGQGTRLTVV.

This clone was seen a single time. The chain uses TRBV9 and TRBJ2-5; D is possibly TRBD2 (5 bases). This CDR3 spans 14 amino acids. V was cut by 3 bases and J by 3 bases, with 12 bases left in between. The germline V gene encodes CDR1 SGDLS and CDR2 YYNGEE. The DNA for the CDR3 is TGTGCCAGCAGCGCCGGACTCCTCGAAGAGACCCAGTACTTC. Amino acids: CASSAGLLEETQYF.

V gene TRBV30 combines with J gene TRBJ2-3; D is undetermined. Germline values: CDR1 GTSNPN, CDR2 SVGIG (reference sequence). Trimming cost V 5 bases and J 0 bases, with 9 bases left between them. This CDR3 has 13 residues. The CDR3 bases are TGTGCCTGGTCCATGGGGAGCACAGATACGCAGTATTTT. Amino acids: CAWSMGSTDTQYF.

V and J are TRBV5-1 and TRBJ1-1; D perhaps matches TRBD1 (5 bases). The CDR3 covers 14 residues. V dropped 3 bases and J dropped 0 bases, with 9 bases sitting between them. In germline, CDR1 is SGHRS, CDR2 YFSETQ. CDR3 sequence reads: CASSYGTVNTEAFF. In DNA, the CDR3 is TGCGCCAGCAGCTACGGGACGGTGAACACTGAAGCTTTCTTT.

This clone was counted only a few times. The V call is TRBV5-1, the J call TRBJ1-5; D ambiguous. V was cut by 3 bases and J by 0 bases, with 7 bases left in between. Per germline, CDR1 SGHRS and CDR2 YFSETQ. This CDR3 has 14 amino acids. DNA for the CDR3: TGCGCCAGCAGCTCCGATTATAGCAATCAGCCCCAGCATTTT. Translation gives CASSSDYSNQPQHF. The whole variable domain, filled in from reference TRBV5-1 and TRBJ1-5, reads KAGVTQTPRYLIKTRGQQVTLSCSPISGHRSVSWYQQTPGQGLQFLFEYFSETQRNKGNFPGRFSGRQFSNSRSEMNVSTLELGDSALYLCASSSDYSNQPQHFGDGTRLSIL.

The chain employs TRBV6-6 and TRBJ2-7; maybe TRBD1 (5 bases). Trimming left V 7 bases short and J 0 bases short, with 16 bases between. There are 15 residues in the CDR3. The germline V gene has CDR1 MNHNY and CDR2 SVGAGI (reference sequence). The CDR3 protein is CASTYGQGSSYEQYF. The CDR3 DNA reads TGTGCCAGCACCTACGGCCAGGGATCCTCCTACGAGCAGTACTTC.

The rearrangement joins TRBV19 to TRBJ2-1, with D perhaps matching TRBD2 (6 bases). The CDR3 sequence is 16 residues long. Trimming took off 3 bases at V and 0 bases at J, with 12 bases between the two ends. The germline V gene encodes CDR1 LNHDA and CDR2 SQIVND (reference sequence). CDR3 bases: TGTGCCAGTAGTATCAACGGGGGAAGCTCCTACAATGAGCAGTTCTTC. Translation gives CASSINGGSSYNEQFF.

The chain has TRBV2 and TRBJ1-4; D unresolved. V was trimmed by 5 bases and J by 7 bases, leaving 14 bases between them. The CDR3 contains 14 residues. Germline values: CDR1 SNHLY, CDR2 FYNNEI. CDR3 region: CASSPGREGEKLFF. In DNA form, the CDR3 reads TGTGCCAGCAGTCCTGGAAGAGAAGGTGAAAAACTGTTTTTT.

The chain combines TRBV11-1 with TRBJ2-5; D is uncertain. Trimming left V 3 bases short and J 4 bases short, with 6 bases between. Germline CDR1 reads SGHAT; CDR2 reads FQDESV (reference sequence). The CDR3 consists of 12 residues. For the CDR3, the DNA is TGTGCCAGCAGCTTTCCTCGAGAGACCCAGTACTTC. Encoded protein: CASSFPRETQYF.